This T cell receptor beta chain was obtained from a study of patients and donors after allogeneic stem cell transplantation. The CDR3 has 15 residues. The ends lost 4 bases at V and 9 bases at J; junction bases unmatched: 8. In germline, CDR1 is MNHNY, CDR2 SVGAGI (reference sequence). TCRdb ran MiXCR on the RT-PCR reads and lists one entry per CDR3 protein. The sample lists around 160,000 distinct CDR3 sequences, about 30% occurring once. The sample taken for sequencing was blood, either unsorted or a sorted T cell fraction (not recorded which). This receptor was obtained from a human donor who was either an allogeneic HSCT recipient or a stem cell or donor lymphocyte infusion donor (not recorded which). It is not recorded whose cells these are; they may come from a transplant donor. The chain recombines TRBV6-6 with TRBJ2-1; TRBD1 matches at 11 bases. CDR3 sequence (DNA): TGTGCCAGCAGTTCACCGGACAGGGGGCGAATTGAGCAGTTCTTC. Translating gives CASSSPDRGRIEQFF.